The table lists the clone carrying this T cell receptor beta chain with a few counts. The antigen is unknown. J was trimmed by 4 bases and V by 3 bases; bases with no gene match: 8. The CDR3 sequence is 15 residues long. Germline V gives CDR1 MNHEY, CDR2 SMNVEV (reference sequence). This record belongs to a study of cytomegalovirus exposure and HLA in healthy donors. Study-level findings and limits: Cytomegalovirus association was listed for 164 TCR beta chains. The finding came from a later analysis; first-cohort TCR clusters tended to co-occur in the 110 or so validation repertoires.

Produced via immunoSEQ multiplex PCR; TCRdb's table is partial and in-frame only. This table holds hundreds of thousands of clones, approximately 90% found once. V gene TRBV27 combines with J gene TRBJ2-7; 8 bases fit TRBD2. The receptor was derived from a woman in her late teens or twenties in good health and CMV-seronegative. The sample was PBMCs. For the CDR3, the DNA is TGTGCCAGCAGTTTGGGAGCGGGAGATGTGTACGAGCAGTACTTC. It yields the protein CASSLGAGDVYEQYF.